Below are 26 T cell receptor beta chains sequenced from a single sample in a study of T cell changes during pregnancy in multiple sclerosis. Here immunoSEQ multiplex PCR was the method, and the copy in TCRdb shows in-frame clones only, minus some. The sample shows tens of thousands of clones, 80% to 95% of them seen only once. The specimen comprised peripheral blood, sampled in the third trimester of pregnancy. The receptors stem from a female donor in good health, enrolled as a control in a pregnancy study.

The chain recombines TRBV27 with TRBJ1-4; D might be TRBD1 (6 bases). Trimming stripped 2 bases from V and 5 bases from J, with 12 bases between. Looked up from germline, CDR1 is MNHEY and CDR2 is SMNVEV (reference sequence). This CDR3 is 15 amino acids long. The chain's CDR3 is CASSLEGDGNEKLFF. The CDR3 DNA reads as TGTGCCAGCAGTTTAGAGGGGGATGGAAATGAAAAACTGTTTTTT.

V usage is TRBV28 and J usage is TRBJ2-7, with D hard to call. Trimming shortened V by 3 bases and J by 3 bases, and 3 bases separated the two germline ends. The germline V gene has CDR1 MDHEN and CDR2 SYDVKM. This CDR3 contains 11 residues. CDR3 in amino acids: CASSFLYEQYF. As DNA, the CDR3 is TGTGCCAGCAGTTTCCTCTACGAGCAGTACTTC.

The chain links TRBV5-1 to TRBJ1-3; TRBD1 matches at 7 bases. Losses at the gene ends were 6 bases for V and 9 bases for J; bases not matched to a gene: 15. In germline, CDR1 is SGHRS, CDR2 YFSETQ. The length of the CDR3 is 15 residues. The CDR3 sequence is CASKGAGTALSTIYF. The CDR3 DNA is TGCGCCAGCAAGGGAGCCGGGACAGCTTTAAGCACCATATATTTT. The complete variable domain, with remaining parts taken from reference TRBV5-1 and TRBJ1-3, reads KAGVTQTPRYLIKTRGQQVTLSCSPISGHRSVSWYQQTPGQGLQFLFEYFSETQRNKGNFPGRFSGRQFSNSRSEMNVSTLELGDSALYLCASKGAGTALSTIYFGEGSWLTVV.

The table lists this clone with a count of one. The CDR3, as DNA: TGTGCCAGCAGTGCGACCGGGACAGGGGGGAAGAACACTGAAGCTTTCTTT. It codes for CASSATGTGGKNTEAFF. The chain links TRBV27 to TRBJ1-1; 11 positions agree with TRBD1. The V gene's germline CDR1 is MNHEY and CDR2 SMNVEV (reference sequence). V lost 5 bases, J lost 1 base, and 9 bases stayed unmatched. The CDR3 is made up of 17 amino acids.

This clone is a singleton in its sample. The V call is TRBV28, the J call TRBJ1-6, with D unresolved. Germline values: CDR1 MDHEN, CDR2 SYDVKM. The CDR3 covers 13 residues. V shed 7 bases and J shed 10 bases, with 14 bases lying between them. CDR3 protein: CASNPEGKSPLHF. DNA of the CDR3: TGTGCCAGCAACCCGGAGGGAAAGTCACCCCTCCACTTT.

CDR3 bases: TGTGCCAGCAGTTTAGATGGCTATACGCAGTATTTT. Translation: CASSLDGYTQYF. The J gene is TRBJ2-3, the V gene TRBV27; D ambiguous. V was trimmed by 2 bases and J by 7 bases, leaving 7 bases between them. The germline gives CDR1 MNHEY, CDR2 SMNVEV (reference sequence). The CDR3 spans 12 residues.

This sequence joins TRBV7-9 and TRBJ1-3, with 12 bases lining up with TRBD1. The J segment lost 3 bases and the V segment lost 5 bases, leaving 14 bases of the junction unmatched. Germline V CDR1 and CDR2: SEHNR, FQNEAQ (reference sequence). The CDR3 totals 19 residues. CDR3 region: CASSVHRDRGHSGGNTIYF. CDR3 bases: TGTGCCAGCAGCGTACACCGGGACAGGGGGCATAGTGGTGGAAACACCATATATTTT.

The V call is TRBV18, the J call TRBJ1-4; no clear D. The length of the CDR3 is 14 residues. Germline V CDR1 and CDR2: KGHSH, LQKENI. The V end lost 2 bases, the J end lost 7 bases, and 11 bases lay between the germline ends. The CDR3 sequence is CASSPLPPGEKLFF. The CDR3 region has the DNA TGTGCCAGCTCACCATTGCCACCGGGTGAAAAACTGTTTTTT.

This rearrangement joins TRBV7-8 to TRBJ2-7; D is perhaps TRBD1 (5 bases). Germline-derived CDR1 and CDR2 are SGHVS and FQNEAQ. CDR3 length: 14 amino acids. Trimming removed 2 bases from V and 1 base from J, with 9 bases in between. CDR3 nucleotides: TGTGCCAGCAGCTTAAGGGGTACTTCCTACGAGCAGTACTTC. Encoded protein: CASSLRGTSYEQYF. Complete variable domain (other parts from reference TRBV7-8 and TRBJ2-7): GAGVSQSPRYKVAKRGQDVALRCDPISGHVSLFWYQQALGQGPEFLTYFQNEAQLDKSGLPSDRFFAERPEGSVSTLKIQRTQQEDSAVYLCASSLRGTSYEQYFGPGTRLTVT.

This chain connects TRBV2 to TRBJ1-3; 7 bases line up with TRBD1. Trimming removed 5 bases from V and 8 bases from J; junction bases left unmatched: 12. Germline CDR1 is SNHLY and CDR2 is FYNNEI. The CDR3 length is 15 residues. The DNA for the CDR3 is TGTGCCAGCAGTCGAAACAGGGGCCTGGGGGACACCATATATTTT. Translated: CASSRNRGLGDTIYF.

The chain carries TRBV5-5 and TRBJ2-7, with D perhaps matching TRBD2 (7 bases). Trimming took off 5 bases at V and 5 bases at J, with 20 bases between the two ends. The germline CDR1 and CDR2 sequences are SGHKS and YYEKEE (reference sequence). The CDR3 sequence is 15 residues long. The CDR3 spells CASSVGRGAAHEQYF. DNA of the CDR3: TGTGCCAGCAGTGTTGGACGGGGGGCCGCACACGAGCAGTACTTC.

The rearrangement links TRBV19 to TRBJ2-6; 8 bases agree with TRBD1. This CDR3 is built from 17 residues. V dropped 3 bases and J dropped 4; count of bases not matched to a gene: 8. CDR1 and CDR2 from the germline V gene are LNHDA and SQIVND (reference sequence). Here the CDR3 reads CASSIGQGSGGANVLTF. In DNA, the CDR3 is TGTGCCAGTAGTATCGGACAGGGTTCGGGAGGGGCCAACGTCCTGACTTTC.

Regarding this clone: This CDR3 is also generated by other DNA sequences in the sample. CDR3 sequence reads: CSVGQGHEQYF. The CDR3 DNA is TGCAGCGTCGGACAGGGCCACGAGCAGTACTTC. The chain combines TRBV29-1 with TRBJ2-7, with TRBD1 matching over 8 bases. The CDR3 extends over 11 amino acids. The V and J ends lost 6 bases and 5 bases, in that order; junction bases with no gene match: 3. Looked up from germline, CDR1 is SQVTM and CDR2 is ANQGSEA.

The gene calls are TRBV5-1 and TRBJ2-1; TRBD2 might be the D (5 bases). This CDR3 is built from 15 residues. Germline-derived CDR1 and CDR2 are SGHRS and YFSETQ. Trimming stripped 4 bases from V and 0 bases from J, with 11 bases between. CDR3 region: CASSIDYPSYNEQFF. For the CDR3, the DNA is TGCGCCAGCAGCATAGACTACCCCTCCTACAATGAGCAGTTCTTC.

The J gene is TRBJ1-2, the V gene TRBV28, with 7 bases lining up with TRBD1. The CDR3 covers 14 residues. CDR1 and CDR2 from the germline V gene are MDHEN and SYDVKM. With V trimmed by 5 bases and J by 0 bases, 3 bases remained unmatched. The CDR3 spells CASSPGTANYGYTF. CDR3 in DNA: TGTGCCAGCAGTCCCGGGACAGCTAACTATGGCTACACCTTC.

This clone appeared a single time. The V call is TRBV28, the J call TRBJ1-4; a possible D gene is TRBD1 (6 bases). Between the trimmed V and J ends, which lost 6 bases and 0 bases, there was a span of 14 bases. The CDR3 is made up of 16 amino acids. Germline loops: CDR1 MDHEN, CDR2 SYDVKM. The CDR3 region has the DNA TGTGCCAGCAGACCCTCCGGGACATCAACTAATGAAAAACTGTTTTTT. It translates to CASRPSGTSTNEKLFF.

The chain is built from TRBV27 and TRBJ2-3, with 9 bases that match TRBD1. CDR3 size: 16 residues. Germline CDR1 and CDR2: MNHEY and SMNVEV (reference sequence). The V segment lost 6 bases and the J segment 5 bases; nucleotides outside the gene matches: 12. The CDR3 DNA reads as TGTGCCAGCAGGCTGCGCGACAGGGGGGAGGGAGATACGCAGTATTTT. It specifies CASRLRDRGEGDTQYF.

The chain uses TRBV28 and TRBJ1-5; tentative D call: TRBD1 (6 bases). The V gene lost 7 bases and the J gene lost 6 bases, with 16 bases spanning the gap. Germline V gene data show CDR1 as MDHEN and CDR2 as SYDVKM. This CDR3 is 14 amino acids long. The CDR3 DNA reads TGTGCCAGCACCCGCCAGGGGCTGGCTCAGCCCCAGCATTTT. Its protein is CASTRQGLAQPQHF.

The rearrangement links TRBV18 to TRBJ2-3; 8 bases are shared with TRBD2. The CDR3 loop spans 15 amino acids. Losses at the gene ends were 5 bases for V and 3 bases for J; bases not matched to a gene: 7. Germline CDR1 and CDR2: KGHSH and LQKENI. The CDR3 protein is CASSSVQRETDTQYF. The DNA for the CDR3 is TGTGCCAGCTCATCGGTCCAGCGGGAGACAGATACGCAGTATTTT.

The CDR3, as DNA: TGTGCCAGCAGCTTCCCATTGAACACTGAAGCTTTCTTT. It encodes CASSFPLNTEAFF. The chain couples TRBV7-9 to TRBJ1-1, with D unresolved. In germline, CDR1 is SEHNR, CDR2 FQNEAQ (reference sequence). Between the trimmed V and J ends, which lost 3 bases and 0 bases, there was a span of 5 bases. The CDR3 has 13 amino acids.

V is TRBV7-9 and J is TRBJ2-2; weak D call: TRBD2 (6 bases). Trimming shortened V by 0 bases and J by 6 bases, and 8 bases separated the two germline ends. Germline CDR1 reads SEHNR; CDR2 reads FQNEAQ (reference sequence). The CDR3 consists of 14 residues. The chain's CDR3 is CASSLARGAGELFF. In DNA, the CDR3 is TGTGCCAGCAGCTTAGCGCGGGGAGCCGGGGAGCTGTTTTTT.

V gene TRBV5-1 combines with J gene TRBJ2-5; possibly TRBD2 for D (6 bases). There are 13 residues in the CDR3. Between the trimmed V and J ends, which lost 5 bases and 5 bases, there was a span of 13 bases. CDR1 is SGHRS, CDR2 YFSETQ, per germline. DNA for the CDR3: TGCGCCAGCAGGGATGGGGCGGGGGAGACCCAGTACTTC. It specifies CASRDGAGETQYF. Based on the CDR3 plus reference TRBV5-1 and TRBJ2-5, the full variable domain is KAGVTQTPRYLIKTRGQQVTLSCSPISGHRSVSWYQQTPGQGLQFLFEYFSETQRNKGNFPGRFSGRQFSNSRSEMNVSTLELGDSALYLCASRDGAGETQYFGPGTRLLVL.

CDR3 in DNA: TGTGCCAGCAGCTTGTGGCCGAACACTGAAGCTTTCTTT. It yields the protein CASSLWPNTEAFF. The chain uses TRBV7-3 and TRBJ1-1; D uncertain. Germline V gene sequence: CDR1 SGHTA, CDR2 FQGTGA. The CDR3 sequence is 13 residues long. Trimming removed 3 bases from V and 1 base from J, with 6 bases in between.

This clone was seen just once. The chain carries TRBV5-6 and TRBJ2-7, with 7 bases fitting TRBD1. V lost 4 bases and J lost 2; bases outside the gene matches: 18. This CDR3 has 18 amino acids. The germline CDR1 and CDR2 sequences are SGHDT and YYEEEE. CDR3 loop: CASSASRFPLQGTYEQYF. The DNA of the CDR3 is TGTGCCAGCAGCGCCAGTCGGTTCCCCTTACAGGGGACCTACGAGCAGTACTTC.

The V call is TRBV10-3, the J call TRBJ2-7, with D possibly being TRBD1 (6 bases). CDR3 length: 13 amino acids. Trimming took off 5 bases at V and 3 bases at J, with 11 bases between the two ends. Germline V gene sequence: CDR1 ENHRY, CDR2 SYGVKD. The CDR3 here is CAISRQESYEQYF. Here the CDR3 DNA reads TGTGCCATCAGTAGACAGGAGAGCTACGAGCAGTACTTC.

The rearrangement joins TRBV6-6 to TRBJ2-2, with 8 bases fitting TRBD2. J lost 5 bases, V lost 6 bases, and 8 bases had no gene match. CDR1 and CDR2 from the germline V gene are MNHNY and SVGAGI (reference sequence). CDR3 length: 15 residues. The CDR3 protein is CASSPFGGATGELFF. CDR3 DNA: TGTGCCAGCAGCCCATTCGGGGGGGCTACCGGGGAGCTGTTTTTT.